Listed below are T cell receptor beta chains from one sample, sequenced in a study of graft-versus-host responses after intestinal transplantation. Clones were read by immunoSEQ multiplex PCR, and TCRdb kept only the in-frame ones, dropping some. In the table there are roughly 29,000 clones, 93% of which are singletons. Sequenced material: PBMCs, taken about 65 days after intestinal transplant. These TCRs come from a human patient who received an intestinal transplant, so some T cells may come from the graft donor. CDR3s include the opening cysteine and the closing phenylalanine or tryptophan. A D gene is named only where the DNA matches it firmly. Size is omitted from some rows. Given values are once, few, many or a class for expanded clones.

V gene	J gene	clone size	D gene	CDR3 DNA	CDR3 protein
TRBV7-3	TRBJ2-1	NA	NA	TGTGCCAGCAGCTTCTCACCCCGGGATGAGCAGTTCTTC	CASSFSPRDEQFF
TRBV19	TRBJ2-3	NA	NA	TGTGCCAGTAGTATAGATAGCGTCAGCACAGATACGCAGTATTTT	CASSIDSVSTDTQYF
TRBV6-1	TRBJ1-2	once	NA	TGTGCCAGCAGTGAAGCCTGGGCTGGCTACACCTTC	CASSEAWAGYTF
TRBV5-1	TRBJ2-7	NA	NA	TGCGCCAGCAGCTTGGGCGGAGGAGGCTACGAGCAGTACTTC	CASSLGGGGYEQYF
TRBV27	TRBJ2-7	NA	NA	TGTGCCAGCAGTTGGGGGCCGTCCTACGAGCAGTACTTC	CASSWGPSYEQYF
TRBV14	TRBJ2-3	few	NA	TGTGCCAGCAGCCAAGCCCCTCGCACAGATACGCAGTATTTT	CASSQAPRTDTQYF
TRBV4-1	TRBJ1-2	NA	NA	TGCGCCAGCAGCCTCCCGGGATCTGCTAGCCGTGGCTACACCTTC	CASSLPGSASRGYTF
TRBV5-1	TRBJ2-2	NA	NA	TGCGCCAGCAGTTGGACCGGAGGGCGGCTCAGAACCGGGGAGCTGTTTTTT	CASSWTGGRLRTGELFF
TRBV6-5	TRBJ2-2	once	NA	TGTGCCAGCAGCCGTATTGAGGGGATGGCCGGGGAGCTGTTTTTT	CASSRIEGMAGELFF
TRBV12-5	TRBJ2-3	NA	TRBD2	TGTGCTAGTGGTTTGGTACTTTATCCATTGGCGGGAGTAAGCACAGATACGCAGTATTTT	CASGLVLYPLAGVSTDTQYF
TRBV7-9	TRBJ2-3	NA	NA	TGTGCCAGCAGCTTGGCTTCAGATACGCAGTATTTT	CASSLASDTQYF
TRBV6-5	TRBJ1-2	few	NA	TGTGCCAGCAGTTACTCGGGGCTGAACTATGGCTACACCTTC	CASSYSGLNYGYTF
TRBV2	TRBJ1-6	NA	TRBD1	TGTGCCAGCAGTCCACACATAGGACAGGGGGCGGGAGGATCACCCCTCCACTTT	CASSPHIGQGAGGSPLHF
TRBV5-6	TRBJ1-3	NA	TRBD1	TGTGCCAGCACCGAGGGGGCGAGAAACACCATATATTTT	CASTEGARNTIYF
TRBV6-1	TRBJ1-5	NA	NA	TGTGCCAGCAGTTTGGGGGCTATTCAGCCCCAGCATTTT	CASSLGAIQPQHF
TRBV6-6	TRBJ1-2	NA	NA	TGTGCCACCCAACCGGGACGTAACTATGGCTACACCTTC	CATQPGRNYGYTF
TRBV23-1	TRBJ2-7	NA	NA	TGCGCCAGCAGTCAAAAGCCTTACGAGCAGTACTTC	CASSQKPYEQYF
TRBV19	TRBJ1-2	NA	NA	TGTGCCAGTAGTATCTTTCTGGGGTCCTATGGCTACACCTTC	CASSIFLGSYGYTF
TRBV5-3	TRBJ1-2	NA	NA	TGTGCCAGAAGCTTGGCTCGGCGGGGGGAAGCTAACTATGGCTACACCTTC	CARSLARRGEANYGYTF
TRBV6-1	TRBJ2-7	few	NA	TGTGCCAGCAGTGAGGAGTTCGGGATGGCCTACGAGCAGTACTTC	CASSEEFGMAYEQYF
TRBV4-3	TRBJ2-7	NA	TRBD2	TGCGCCAGCAGCGAATTAGCGGGGGGGCTTTACGAGCAGTACTTC	CASSELAGGLYEQYF
TRBV11-2	TRBJ1-4	NA	TRBD1	TGTGCCAGCAGCCCTGTCAGGACAGGGGTTTACGCTAATGAAAAACTGTTTTTT	CASSPVRTGVYANEKLFF